This is a list of T cell receptor beta chains from one sample in a study of identical twins. TCRdb used MiXCR to reprocess the 5' RACE reads, holding one entry per CDR3 protein. This table holds fewer than 550,000 distinct CDR3 sequences, around an eighth found once. This sample also belongs to another study, concerning yellow fever vaccine responses in identical twins.

The sequenced sample was CD4+ T cells sorted from blood. These receptors all stem from a woman younger than 30 in good health. CDR3s include the opening cysteine and the closing phenylalanine or tryptophan. D genes are given only for firm matches. Only part of the rows carry a size: once, few, many, or a class if the clone is expanded.

D gene,V gene,clone size,J gene,CDR3 DNA,CDR3 protein
TRBD1,TRBV12-3/TRBV12-4,many,TRBJ2-2,TGTGCCAGCAGTTCAAGGACAGGGCTGTATACCGGGGAGCTGTTTTTT,CASSSRTGLYTGELFF
TRBD1,TRBV12-3/TRBV12-4,NA,TRBJ1-5,TGTGCCAGCAGCTACGAGACAGGGGCTAACAATCAGCCCCAGCATTTT,CASSYETGANNQPQHF
NA,TRBV5-1,NA,TRBJ1-6,TGCGCCAGCAGCTCAACCGGACGGAGCTCCTATAATTCACCCCTCCACTTT,CASSSTGRSSYNSPLHF
TRBD1,TRBV19,few,TRBJ2-3,TGTGCCAGTAGTATTCAGGGGGCGCTAGCGATCCGCACAGATACGCAGTATTTT,CASSIQGALAIRTDTQYF
NA,TRBV24-1,few,TRBJ2-5,TGTGCCACCCAAACAGGAGAGACCCAGTACTTC,CATQTGETQYF
TRBD2,TRBV20-1,NA,TRBJ2-7,TGCAGTGCTGGAAGGACTAGCTACGAGCAGTACTTC,CSAGRTSYEQYF
TRBD2,TRBV6-1,NA,TRBJ2-5,TGTGCCAGCGGGGGACTAGCGGGGGGGCGGACAGAGACCCAGTACTTC,CASGGLAGGRTETQYF
NA,TRBV12-3/TRBV12-4,NA,TRBJ2-7,TGTGCCAGCAGTCCGCCCCCTCCCTACGAGCAGTACTTC,CASSPPPPYEQYF
NA,TRBV19,NA,TRBJ2-5,TGTGCCAGTAGTATCTCAGGGGCAGGAGGAGAGACCCAGTACTTC,CASSISGAGGETQYF
NA,TRBV7-2,few,TRBJ2-7,TGTGCCAGCAGCCAAGGGTGGCTAGCTTACGAGCAGTACTTC,CASSQGWLAYEQYF
TRBD2,TRBV12-3/TRBV12-4,few,TRBJ2-1,TGTGCCAGCAGTCCGGTGACTAGCCTCTTTTTGGGTGAGCAGTTCTTC,CASSPVTSLFLGEQFF
NA,TRBV30,NA,TRBJ2-5,TGTGCCCGCAGAGGGCAGGGTTTCGAAGAGACCCAGTACTTC,CARRGQGFEETQYF
NA,TRBV20-1,few,TRBJ2-3,TGCAGTGCTAGAGATCTTGCGGGCCCCCCGCGGGAGCAGTATTTT,CSARDLAGPPREQYF
NA,TRBV20-1,NA,TRBJ2-5,TGCAGTGCTAGAGCCAGTCAGGGGTCAGAGACCCAGTACTTC,CSARASQGSETQYF
NA,TRBV29-1,NA,TRBJ2-7,TGCAGCCAGAGAATCCGGGACCACCCCTACGAGCAGTACTTC,CSQRIRDHPYEQYF
NA,TRBV5-5,NA,TRBJ1-5,TGTGCCAGCAGCCCCAGACACGGGGGTGAATCCCAGCATTTT,CASSPRHGGESQHF
NA,TRBV4-3,NA,TRBJ1-1,TGCGCCAGCAGCCAAGATCTTGGCAGGGGTGTGGCTGAAGCTTTCTTT,CASSQDLGRGVAEAFF
TRBD1,TRBV3-1,many,TRBJ1-1,TGTGCCAGCAGCAGAGACAGGGGGATCACTGAAGCTTTCTTT,CASSRDRGITEAFF
NA,TRBV12-3/TRBV12-4,few,TRBJ2-7,TGTGCCAGCACCGAGTTGGGCGAGCAGTACTTC,CASTELGEQYF
TRBD1,TRBV25-1,few,TRBJ2-7,TGTGCCAGCAGTCAGGGGGCTATCTACGAGCAGTACTTC,CASSQGAIYEQYF
TRBD1,TRBV18,few,TRBJ2-1,TGTGCCAGCTCACCAGATCAGGGGGCGTACAATGAGCAGTTCTTC,CASSPDQGAYNEQFF
TRBD2,TRBV5-5,NA,TRBJ2-2,TGTGCCAGCAGCGAGGACGGGAGGGACACCGGGGAGCTGTTTTTT,CASSEDGRDTGELFF
NA,TRBV7-9,NA,TRBJ2-7,TGTGCCAGCAGCGTCCTCGGGGGGCCTCAAAACGAGCAGTACTTC,CASSVLGGPQNEQYF
TRBD1,TRBV12-3/TRBV12-4,NA,TRBJ1-2,TGTGCCAGCAGTTTATCAGGGGGCGACTATGGCTACACCTTC,CASSLSGGDYGYTF
NA,TRBV11-2,few,TRBJ2-1,TGTGCCAGCAGCTTAGGGCGGGCCCGCAACAATGAGCAGTTCTTC,CASSLGRARNNEQFF
TRBD2,TRBV9,few,TRBJ2-5,TGTGCCAGCAGCGTCGACGGGACTATAACCCAAGAGACCCAGTACTTC,CASSVDGTITQETQYF
NA,TRBV10-3,NA,TRBJ1-6,TGTGCCATCAAAAGCTCGATGGATTCACCCCTCCACTTT,CAIKSSMDSPLHF
TRBD1,TRBV5-7,NA,TRBJ1-1,TGTGCCAGCAGCTTACCCCGGGACAGGGGGCCGAACACTGAAGCTTTCTTT,CASSLPRDRGPNTEAFF
TRBD1,TRBV5-1,few,TRBJ1-6,TGCGCCAGCAGCGAAGGACAGGGTAATTCACCCCTCCACTTT,CASSEGQGNSPLHF
NA,TRBV5-1,NA,TRBJ1-4,TGCGCCAGCAGCTTACAGGCTGCAAATGAAAAACTGTTTTTT,CASSLQAANEKLFF
NA,TRBV20-1,NA,TRBJ2-7,TGCAGTGCATTCAACTCCTACGAGCAGTACTTC,CSAFNSYEQYF
NA,TRBV18,few,TRBJ2-7,TGTGCCAGCTCCCCCAGGACCCTCAGAACCGACGAGCAGTACTTC,CASSPRTLRTDEQYF
NA,TRBV6-2/TRBV6-3,NA,TRBJ1-6,TGTGCCAGCACATCCTGGAGGAACAATTCACCCCTCCACTTT,CASTSWRNNSPLHF
TRBD1,TRBV12-3/TRBV12-4,many,TRBJ1-6,TGTGCCAGCAGTGGGACAGGGGGCCTTGGATCACCCCTCCACTTT,CASSGTGGLGSPLHF
TRBD1,TRBV7-3,NA,TRBJ2-1,TGTGCCAGCAGCTCGCGGACAGGGTTGAACAATGAGCAGTTCTTC,CASSSRTGLNNEQFF
NA,TRBV11-2,NA,TRBJ2-7,TGTGCCAGCAGCTTAGGGTTGGTCGGGGAATACGAGCAGTACTTC,CASSLGLVGEYEQYF
TRBD2,TRBV7-2,few,TRBJ2-1,TGTGCCAGCAGCTTAGATTCCAGCGGGGGGGCCTATGAGCAGTTCTTC,CASSLDSSGGAYEQFF
TRBD1,TRBV4-2,few,TRBJ2-6,TGTGCCAGCAGCCAAGAGCCCGGAGGGACAGGATACTCTGGGGCCAACGTCCTGACTTTC,CASSQEPGGTGYSGANVLTF
NA,TRBV28,few,TRBJ1-5,TGTGCCAGCAGCACCCGGGTCGGCAGAACATATAGCAATCAGCCCCAGCATTTT,CASSTRVGRTYSNQPQHF
NA,TRBV2,few,TRBJ2-7,TGTGCCAGCAGTGAATGGCAGGGAGTATACGAGCAGTACTTC,CASSEWQGVYEQYF
NA,TRBV7-9,NA,TRBJ2-7,TGTGCCAGCAGCTTCCGGGAAGGGAACGAGCAGTACTTC,CASSFREGNEQYF
TRBD2,TRBV5-1,few,TRBJ2-1,TGCGCCAGCAGCCCAGGACTAGCGGGGCCATACAATGAGCAGTTCTTC,CASSPGLAGPYNEQFF
NA,TRBV5-1,NA,TRBJ1-6,TGCGCCAGCAGCTTGGAATCCGAGGGCTCACCCCTCCACTTT,CASSLESEGSPLHF
NA,TRBV11-3,NA,TRBJ1-1,TGTGCCAGCAGCTCTCAGGGAGAGACTGAAGCTTTCTTT,CASSSQGETEAFF
TRBD1,TRBV20-1,few,TRBJ1-2,TGCAGTGCTAGGACGGGACAGACTAACTATGGCTACACCTTC,CSARTGQTNYGYTF
TRBD1,TRBV29-1,NA,TRBJ2-7,TGCAGCGTTGCTTTGGGACAGGGTTACGAGCAGTACTTC,CSVALGQGYEQYF
NA,TRBV7-9,NA,TRBJ2-5,TGTGCCAGCAGCGCGGGGACGCAGATACAAGAGACCCAGTACTTC,CASSAGTQIQETQYF
NA,TRBV5-5,NA,TRBJ2-5,TGTGCCAGCAGCCCTAGGGACCGGGGGTACCAAGAGACCCAGTACTTC,CASSPRDRGYQETQYF
NA,TRBV27,NA,TRBJ1-6,TGTGCCAGCAGTTTCCTTCCAACCTCCGGCTCACCCCTCCACTTT,CASSFLPTSGSPLHF
TRBD1,TRBV6-1,few,TRBJ2-7,TGTGCCAGCAGAGGAAACAGGGGAAGTTCGGAGCAGTACTTC,CASRGNRGSSEQYF
NA,TRBV2,few,TRBJ2-2,TGTGCCAGCAGTAGAGTGGGGCCTGACACCGGGGAGCTGTTTTTT,CASSRVGPDTGELFF
NA,TRBV2,many,TRBJ1-5,TGTGCCAGTGGACCCCCTAATCAGCCCCAGCATTTT,CASGPPNQPQHF
TRBD2,TRBV5-1,NA,TRBJ2-3,TGCGCCAGCAGCTTGTCTAGCGGGTTCACAGATACGCAGTATTTT,CASSLSSGFTDTQYF
NA,TRBV6-2/TRBV6-3,NA,TRBJ2-1,TGTGCCAGCAGCACACGGGTCGGGGACAATGAGCAGTTCTTC,CASSTRVGDNEQFF
TRBD1,TRBV30,few,TRBJ2-2,TGTGCCTTTAAGGCGACAGGGACGAACACCGGGGAGCTGTTTTTT,CAFKATGTNTGELFF
TRBD1,TRBV25-1,few,TRBJ2-5,TGTGCCAGCAGTGGGACAGGGGGCTTTAAGACCCAGTACTTC,CASSGTGGFKTQYF
TRBD2,TRBV5-1,NA,TRBJ2-5,TGCGCCAGCAGCTCGGGACTAGCGGGGCCAGGGGAGACCCAGTACTTC,CASSSGLAGPGETQYF
NA,TRBV25-1,NA,TRBJ2-5,TGTGCCAGCAGTGATACCCCCCTTGCCAGGGGTGAGACCCAGTACTTC,CASSDTPLARGETQYF